The 8 T cell receptor beta chains below come from one sample, sequenced in a study of blood T cell repertoires in COVID-19. Assay used: immunoSEQ multiplex PCR; TCRdb lists only in-frame clones, some missing. This table has approximately 270,000 clones, 85% to 90% appearing once. The sequenced material came from PBMCs or T cells enriched from blood (not recorded which). The receptors come from a woman aged 60-75 years who had recovered from COVID-19.

The chain employs TRBV5-4 and TRBJ2-1; D is ambiguous. The ends were cut back, 3 bases at V and 4 bases at J, with 11 bases in the middle. The CDR3 extends over 14 amino acids. Per germline, CDR1 SGHNT and CDR2 YYREEE (reference sequence). This CDR3 is CASSYVRGYNEQFF. The CDR3 DNA reads TGTGCCAGCAGCTACGTAAGAGGTTACAATGAGCAGTTCTTC.

V usage is TRBV27 and J usage is TRBJ2-1; D is undetermined. The V gene's germline CDR1 is MNHEY and CDR2 SMNVEV (reference sequence). Trimming stripped 11 bases from V and 4 bases from J, with 12 bases between. This CDR3 is 12 amino acids long. CDR3 nucleotides: TGTGCCTCTCGTCGCCAGTACAATGAGCAGTTCTTC. The encoded protein is CASRRQYNEQFF.

The chain joins TRBV12-3 or TRBV12-4 to TRBJ1-5; TRBD1 is a possible D gene (6 bases). The CDR3 is 11 amino acids. Trimming pared 3 bases from V and 12 bases from J, leaving 9 bases between. The CDR3 region has the DNA TGTGCCAGCAGTTTGGGGGCCATCCAGCATTTT. This encodes CASSLGAIQHF.

This clone has a handful of counts. This chain links TRBV19 with TRBJ1-2; 9 bases align to TRBD1. This CDR3 contains 13 residues. Germline V lookup: CDR1 LNHDA, CDR2 SQIVND (reference sequence). The trim removed 5 bases at V and 8 bases at J, leaving 6 bases unmatched. CDR3: CASSLGQGSGYTF. The CDR3 bases are TGTGCCAGTAGTCTAGGACAGGGGAGCGGCTACACCTTC.

This clone was counted between two and nine times. The chain uses TRBV10-1 and TRBJ1-3, with 9 bases identical to TRBD1. J lost 4 bases, V lost 6 bases, and 7 bases had no gene match. The CDR3 is 15 amino acids. Germline values: CDR1 WNHNN, CDR2 SYGVQD (reference sequence). The CDR3 loop is CASRDRGVSGNTIYF. Here the CDR3 DNA reads TGCGCCAGCAGGGACAGGGGTGTTTCGGGAAACACCATATATTTT.

The chain links TRBV9 to TRBJ2-5; 10 bases fit TRBD1. The J segment lost 2 bases and the V segment lost 4 bases, leaving 2 bases of the junction unmatched. CDR3 length equals 14 residues. From germline, CDR1 is SGDLS and CDR2 YYNGEE. Here the CDR3 DNA reads TGTGCCAGCAGCCGGACAGGGGGGCAAGAGACCCAGTACTTC. It is translated as CASSRTGGQETQYF.

The CDR3 is CASSVLGGVTTGDGYTF. The CDR3 DNA is TGTGCCAGCAGCGTATTAGGAGGGGTAACTACAGGGGATGGCTACACCTTC. V gene TRBV9 combines with J gene TRBJ1-2, with 7 bases that match TRBD1. Germline loops: CDR1 SGDLS, CDR2 YYNGEE. V was pared by 1 base and J by 6 bases, with 15 bases of the junction left unmatched. The CDR3 length is 17 residues.

This chain links TRBV27 with TRBJ2-1; 8 nucleotides agree with TRBD2. CDR1 is MNHEY, CDR2 SMNVEV, per germline (reference sequence). V shed 4 bases and J 8 bases; nucleotides not matched to a gene: 10. This CDR3 spans 15 amino acids. The CDR3 nucleotides read TGTGCCAGCAGTTCCTCCGGGACTAGTACCCATGAGCAGTTCTTC. Translation: CASSSSGTSTHEQFF.